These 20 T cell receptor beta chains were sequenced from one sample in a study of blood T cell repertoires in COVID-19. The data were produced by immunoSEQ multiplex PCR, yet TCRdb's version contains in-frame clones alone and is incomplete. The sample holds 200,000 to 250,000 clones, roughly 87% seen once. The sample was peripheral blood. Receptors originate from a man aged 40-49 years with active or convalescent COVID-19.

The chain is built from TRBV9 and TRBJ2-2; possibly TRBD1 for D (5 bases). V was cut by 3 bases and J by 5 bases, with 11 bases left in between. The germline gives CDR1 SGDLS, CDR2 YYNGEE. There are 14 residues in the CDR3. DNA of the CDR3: TGTGCCAGCAGCGCTTTAGGGGTTACCGGGGAGCTGTTTTTT. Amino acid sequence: CASSALGVTGELFF.

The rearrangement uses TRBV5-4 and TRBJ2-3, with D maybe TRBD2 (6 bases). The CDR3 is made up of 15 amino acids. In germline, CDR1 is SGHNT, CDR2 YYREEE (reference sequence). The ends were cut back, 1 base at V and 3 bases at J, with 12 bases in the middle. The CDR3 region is CASSLPSDTTDTQYF. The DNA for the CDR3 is TGTGCCAGCAGCTTGCCTAGCGACACAACAGATACGCAGTATTTT. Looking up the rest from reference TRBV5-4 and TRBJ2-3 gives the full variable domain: ETGVTQSPTHLIKTRGQQVTLRCSSQSGHNTVSWYQQALGQGPQFIFQYYREEENGRGNFPPRFSGLQFPNYSSELNVNALELDDSALYLCASSLPSDTTDTQYFGPGTRLTVL.

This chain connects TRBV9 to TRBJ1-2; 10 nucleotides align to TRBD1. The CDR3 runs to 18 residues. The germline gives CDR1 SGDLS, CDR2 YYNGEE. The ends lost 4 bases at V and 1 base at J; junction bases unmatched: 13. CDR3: CASSSRNPGTGVNYGYTF. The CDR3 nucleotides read TGTGCCAGCAGCTCTAGGAATCCGGGGACAGGGGTTAACTATGGCTACACCTTC.

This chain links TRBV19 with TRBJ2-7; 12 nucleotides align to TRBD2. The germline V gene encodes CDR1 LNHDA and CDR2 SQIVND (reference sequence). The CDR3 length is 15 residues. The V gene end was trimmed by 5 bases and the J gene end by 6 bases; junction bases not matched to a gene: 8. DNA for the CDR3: TGTGCCAGTAGTGCGGGAAGGACTAGCGGGGTCGAGCAGTACTTC. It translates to CASSAGRTSGVEQYF.

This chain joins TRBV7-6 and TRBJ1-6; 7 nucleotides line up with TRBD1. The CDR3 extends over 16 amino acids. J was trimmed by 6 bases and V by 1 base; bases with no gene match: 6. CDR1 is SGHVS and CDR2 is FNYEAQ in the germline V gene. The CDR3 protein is CASSLGVRGANSPLHF. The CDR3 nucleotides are TGTGCCAGCAGCTTAGGGGTCAGGGGGGCTAATTCACCCCTCCACTTT. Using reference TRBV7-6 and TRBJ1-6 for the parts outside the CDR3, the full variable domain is GAGVSQSPRYKVTKRGQDVALRCDPISGHVSLYWYRQALGQGPEFLTYFNYEAQQDKSGLPNDRFSAERPEGSISTLTIQRTEQRDSAMYRCASSLGVRGANSPLHFGNGTRLTVT.

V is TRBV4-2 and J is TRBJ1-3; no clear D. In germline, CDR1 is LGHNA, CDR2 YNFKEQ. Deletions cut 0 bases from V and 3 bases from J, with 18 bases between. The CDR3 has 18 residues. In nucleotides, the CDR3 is TGTGCCAGCAGCCAAGATATGACTAGGACGGCTCGTGGAAACACCATATATTTT. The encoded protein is CASSQDMTRTARGNTIYF.

The CDR3 nucleotides read TGTGCCAGCAGCGCCCGGGGGGACCTAAATTCACCCCTCCACTTT. Protein product: CASSARGDLNSPLHF. The chain recombines TRBV9 with TRBJ1-6, with D tentatively TRBD1 (5 bases). Germline assignment: CDR1 SGDLS and CDR2 YYNGEE. Trimming cost V 3 bases and J 7 bases, with 14 bases left between them. The CDR3 is 15 residues long.

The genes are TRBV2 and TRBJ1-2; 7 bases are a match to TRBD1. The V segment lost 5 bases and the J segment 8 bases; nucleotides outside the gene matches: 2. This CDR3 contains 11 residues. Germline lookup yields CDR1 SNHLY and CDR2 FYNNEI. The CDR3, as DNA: TGTGCCAGCAGTCAGGGGGAAGGCTACACCTTC. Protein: CASSQGEGYTF.

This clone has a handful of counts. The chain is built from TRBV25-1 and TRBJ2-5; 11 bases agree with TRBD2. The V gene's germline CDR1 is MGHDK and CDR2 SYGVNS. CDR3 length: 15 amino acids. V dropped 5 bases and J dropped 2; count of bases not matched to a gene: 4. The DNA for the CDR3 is TGTGCCAGCAGTCTAGCGGGAGGCCTACAAGAGACCCAGTACTTC. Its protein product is CASSLAGGLQETQYF.

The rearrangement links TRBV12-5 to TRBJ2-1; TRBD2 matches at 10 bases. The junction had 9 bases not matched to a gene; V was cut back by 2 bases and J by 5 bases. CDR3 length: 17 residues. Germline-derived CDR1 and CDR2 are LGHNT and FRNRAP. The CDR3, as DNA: TGTGCTAGTGGTTTGCCCTACACTAGCGGGATGGACAATGAGCAGTTCTTC. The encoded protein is CASGLPYTSGMDNEQFF.

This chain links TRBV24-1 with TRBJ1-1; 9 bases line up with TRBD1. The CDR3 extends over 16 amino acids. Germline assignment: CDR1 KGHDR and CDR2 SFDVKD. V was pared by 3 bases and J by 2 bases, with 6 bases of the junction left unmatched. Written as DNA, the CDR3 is TGTGCCACCAGTGATCCGGGACAGGGAAGTAACACTGAAGCTTTCTTT. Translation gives CATSDPGQGSNTEAFF.

The CDR3 DNA reads TGTGCCAGCAGTGCGGACAGGGGTGTCAATCAGCCCCAGCATTTT. Protein product: CASSADRGVNQPQHF. J is TRBJ1-5 and V is TRBV2, with TRBD1 matching over 9 bases. The V gene's germline CDR1 is SNHLY and CDR2 FYNNEI. V lost 4 bases to trimming and J lost 3 bases; unmatched junction nucleotides: 4. The CDR3 has 15 residues.

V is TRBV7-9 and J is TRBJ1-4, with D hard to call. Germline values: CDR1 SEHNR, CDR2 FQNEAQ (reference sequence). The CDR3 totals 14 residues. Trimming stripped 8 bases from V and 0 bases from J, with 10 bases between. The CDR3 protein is CASPPRATNEKLFF. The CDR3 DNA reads TGTGCCAGCCCCCCTCGGGCAACTAATGAAAAACTGTTTTTT.

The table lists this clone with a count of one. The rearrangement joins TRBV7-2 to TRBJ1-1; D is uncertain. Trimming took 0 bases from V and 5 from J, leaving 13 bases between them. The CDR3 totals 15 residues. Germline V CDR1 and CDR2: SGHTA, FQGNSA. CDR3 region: CASSLARGGVTEAFF. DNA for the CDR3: TGTGCCAGCAGCTTAGCGCGGGGTGGGGTGACTGAAGCTTTCTTT.

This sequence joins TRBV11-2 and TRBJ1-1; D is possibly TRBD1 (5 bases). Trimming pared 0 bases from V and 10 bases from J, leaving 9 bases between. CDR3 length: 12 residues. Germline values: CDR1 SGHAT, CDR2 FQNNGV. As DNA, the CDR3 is TGTGCCAGCAGCTTAGACCGAAGGGGAGCTTTCTTT. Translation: CASSLDRRGAFF.

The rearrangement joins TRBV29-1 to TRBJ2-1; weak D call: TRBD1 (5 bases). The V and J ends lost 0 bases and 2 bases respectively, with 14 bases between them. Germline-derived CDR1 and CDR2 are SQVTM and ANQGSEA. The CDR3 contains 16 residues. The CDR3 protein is CSVEDNRAGTYNEQFF. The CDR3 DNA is TGCAGCGTTGAAGATAATAGGGCAGGGACCTACAATGAGCAGTTCTTC.

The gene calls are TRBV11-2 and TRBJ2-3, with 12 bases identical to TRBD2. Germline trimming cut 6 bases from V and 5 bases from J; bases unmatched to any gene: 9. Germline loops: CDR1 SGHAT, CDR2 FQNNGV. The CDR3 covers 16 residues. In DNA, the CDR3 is TGTGCCAGCAGTGGACTAGCGGGGAGTCGTGGAGATACGCAGTATTTT. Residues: CASSGLAGSRGDTQYF.

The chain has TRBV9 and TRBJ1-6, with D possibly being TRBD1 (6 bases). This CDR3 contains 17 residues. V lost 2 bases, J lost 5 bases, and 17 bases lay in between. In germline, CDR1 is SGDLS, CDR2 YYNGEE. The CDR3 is CASSVGAEGGHNSPLHF. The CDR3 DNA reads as TGTGCCAGCAGCGTGGGGGCGGAGGGAGGGCATAATTCACCCCTCCACTTT.

The DNA for the CDR3 is TGTGCCAGCAGCAAATCTCAGGGGATTGGGCGAGCTTTCTTT. Its translation: CASSKSQGIGRAFF. The V gene is TRBV21-1, the J gene TRBJ1-1; the D call TRBD1 from the table was never checked on the DNA. TRBV21-1 is classified as a pseudogene. The CDR3 consists of 14 residues.

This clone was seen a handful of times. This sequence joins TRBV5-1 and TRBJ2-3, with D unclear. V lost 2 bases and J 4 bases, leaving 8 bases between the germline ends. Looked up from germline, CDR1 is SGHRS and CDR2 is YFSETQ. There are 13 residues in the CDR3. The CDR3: CASSFVPADTQYF. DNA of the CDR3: TGCGCCAGCAGCTTTGTCCCCGCAGATACGCAGTATTTT.